The 9 T cell receptor beta chains below come from one sample, sequenced in a study of blood T cell repertoires in COVID-19 (dated by TCRdb to the early 2020s). Library prep was done by the immunoSEQ multiplex PCR assay. What TCRdb holds here is the immuneACCESS table cut down to in-frame rearrangements. Part of the clones is not present; checked against another copy, under half of the missing clones reflect an unresolved V gene, and the others are unexplained. The sample includes around 83,000 clones, with roughly 90% observed a single time. The ten largest clones add up to about 14% of the sample. Sequences were obtained from peripheral blood. Source of these receptors: a man aged 65 to 85 with active or convalescent COVID-19.

This chain uses TRBV5-4 with TRBJ2-7, with D unresolved. The CDR3 spans 15 residues. The V gene's germline CDR1 is SGHNT and CDR2 YYREEE (reference sequence). V lost 2 bases and J lost 2, with 14 bases in between. CDR3 protein: CASSLPLGRTYEQYF. The CDR3 nucleotides are TGTGCCAGCAGCTTACCCCTCGGCAGGACCTACGAGCAGTACTTC.

The chain links TRBV28 to TRBJ2-4; 7 bases agree with TRBD1. CDR1 is MDHEN, CDR2 SYDVKM, per germline. The V segment lost 2 bases and the J segment 1 base; nucleotides outside the gene matches: 5. The CDR3 loop spans 16 amino acids. This chain's CDR3 is CASSLTGVGAKNIQYF. DNA for the CDR3: TGTGCCAGCAGTTTAACAGGGGTTGGGGCCAAAAACATTCAGTACTTC.

The gene calls are TRBV5-1 and TRBJ2-1; TRBD1 agrees at 10 bases. The CDR3 covers 15 residues. Germline-derived CDR1 and CDR2 are SGHRS and YFSETQ. Germline trimming cut 4 bases from V and 1 base from J; bases unmatched to any gene: 2. CDR3 amino acids: CASSPGQGSYNEQFF. CDR3 nucleotides: TGCGCCAGCAGCCCGGGACAGGGGTCCTACAATGAGCAGTTCTTC.

The rearrangement joins TRBV3-1 (or the pseudogene TRBV3-2) to TRBJ2-2; 16 nucleotides align to TRBD2. The ends lost 2 bases at V and 2 bases at J; junction bases unmatched: 5. The V gene's germline CDR1 is LGHDT and CDR2 YNNKEL (reference sequence). CDR3 length: 19 residues. The CDR3 region has the DNA TGTGCCAGCAGCCAACCGGGACTAGCGGGAGGGCCAAACACCGGGGAGCTGTTTTTT. Translation gives CASSQPGLAGGPNTGELFF.

J is TRBJ2-3 and V is TRBV27; TRBD2 is a possible D gene (5 bases). The CDR3 runs to 19 residues. The V and J ends lost 3 bases and 1 base respectively, with 23 bases between them. Germline V gives CDR1 MNHEY, CDR2 SMNVEV (reference sequence). CDR3 sequence (DNA): TGTGCCAGCAGTTTGAAAAGGGAGACTCTCGTAAGGGGCACAGATACGCAGTATTTT. This translates into CASSLKRETLVRGTDTQYF.

The chain combines TRBV5-1 with TRBJ2-7; no clear D. CDR1 and CDR2 from the germline V gene are SGHRS and YFSETQ. The CDR3 is made up of 15 amino acids. Between the trimmed V and J ends, which lost 7 bases and 7 bases, there was a span of 24 bases. The CDR3 region is CASAEPGSTGVEQYF. The CDR3 nucleotides are TGCGCCAGCGCGGAGCCCGGGTCCACCGGCGTAGAGCAGTACTTC.

The J gene is TRBJ1-5, the V gene TRBV18, with D possibly TRBD1 on 6 matching bases. The germline gives CDR1 KGHSH, CDR2 LQKENI. This CDR3 region has 15 residues. Deletions cut 3 bases from V and 3 bases from J, with 12 bases between. The CDR3 DNA reads TGTGCCAGCTCACCTCTTCAGGGGAACAATCAGCCCCAGCATTTT. Translated, it gives CASSPLQGNNQPQHF.

The chain couples TRBV13 to TRBJ1-2; D perhaps matches TRBD1 (5 bases). CDR3 length: 15 residues. Germline loops: CDR1 PRHDT, CDR2 FYEKMQ (reference sequence). V was shortened by 6 bases and J by 3 bases, with 17 bases between the two germline ends. The CDR3: CASSFPRTSHYGYTF. CDR3 coding DNA: TGTGCCAGCAGTTTCCCACGGACAAGTCACTATGGCTACACCTTC. The full variable domain, completed using reference TRBV13 and TRBJ1-2, is AAGVIQSPRHLIKEKRETATLKCYPIPRHDTVYWYQQGPGQDPQFLISFYEKMQSDKGSIPDRFSAQQFSDYHSELNMSSLELGDSALYFCASSFPRTSHYGYTFGSGTRLTVV.

This sequence joins TRBV3-1 (or the pseudogene TRBV3-2) and TRBJ2-7; D not certain. V was cut by 4 bases and J by 12 bases, with 13 bases left in between. The CDR3 loop spans 11 amino acids. Germline V gene lookup returns CDR1 LGHDT and CDR2 YNNKEL (reference sequence). The CDR3 reads CASSLDCVGYF. In nucleotides, the CDR3 is TGTGCCAGCAGCCTAGACTGCGTTGGGTACTTC.